A single TCR beta chain is shown here with its context. Its antigen is unidentified. CD8 cells regarded as naive lacked CD45RO, were positively chosen for CCR7, and omitted terminally differentiated effector memory CD45RA+ cells. This sample was included in a study of shared clonotypes between healthy human individuals. Overall study findings and caveats: Richness estimates generally favored naive over memory subsets.

The CDR3 extends over 15 amino acids. Germline trimming cut 6 bases from V and 6 bases from J; bases unmatched to any gene: 8. CDR1 MDHEN and CDR2 SYDVKM come from the germline V gene. Every subset had its genomic DNA shared out evenly among several immunoSEQ plates. The sorted-subset replicate PCRs were given about 210 ng DNA, which is approximately 30,000 T cell genomes. Assay: immunoSEQ multiplex PCR; the TCRdb copy retains only in-frame clones and omits some. Of fewer than 700,000 clones in the sample, approximately 95% were seen once. The receptor comes from a woman in her twenties or thirties in good health. Sequencing was done on a sample of naive CD8+ T cells sorted from blood. This chain connects TRBV28 to TRBJ2-1; 10 bases map to TRBD2. CDR3 sequence: CASSWTSGAVNEQFF. The CDR3 region has the DNA TGTGCCAGCAGCTGGACTAGCGGAGCCGTCAATGAGCAGTTCTTC.